Shown below are 26 T cell receptor beta chains from a single sample sequenced in a study of control samples from healthy donors and cancer patients. The repertoire was sequenced with immunoSEQ multiplex PCR; TCRdb's copy has only in-frame clones and lacks some. The sample carries 120,000 or so clones, 85% to 90% recorded once. Source material: blood. The receptor source for this set is a man aged 25-45 years in good health.

The chain has TRBV7-9 and TRBJ2-5; TRBD2 agrees at 9 bases. V shed 4 bases and J 5 bases; nucleotides not matched to a gene: 5. The CDR3 extends over 14 amino acids. In germline, CDR1 is SEHNR, CDR2 FQNEAQ (reference sequence). The CDR3 loop reads CASSSGGLAETQYF. In nucleotides, the CDR3 is TGTGCCAGCAGCTCGGGGGGACTAGCCGAGACCCAGTACTTC.

The chain joins TRBV18 to TRBJ2-4, with D uncertain. The ends were cut back, 5 bases at V and 11 bases at J, with 10 bases in the middle. The CDR3 totals 11 residues. Germline V gives CDR1 KGHSH, CDR2 LQKENI. The CDR3 region has the DNA TGTGCCAGCTCAAGAGACCAAGTTCAGTACTTC. It translates to CASSRDQVQYF.

The CDR3 sequence: CASSQDPGRGDTEAFF. CDR3 DNA: TGTGCCAGCAGCCAAGATCCCGGCAGGGGGGACACTGAAGCTTTCTTT. This rearrangement joins TRBV14 to TRBJ1-1; 7 bases fit TRBD1. V dropped 0 bases and J dropped 3; count of bases not matched to a gene: 7. The length of the CDR3 is 16 residues. Per the germline V gene, CDR1 is SGHDN and CDR2 is FVKESK.

The V and J genes are TRBV9 and TRBJ2-4, with 7 positions matching TRBD1. The CDR3 has 14 amino acids. The V and J ends lost 2 bases and 5 bases, in that order; junction bases with no gene match: 4. CDR1 and CDR2 from the germline V gene are SGDLS and YYNGEE. CDR3 amino acids: CASSVGDSENIQYF. The CDR3 region has the DNA TGTGCCAGCAGCGTCGGGGACAGTGAAAACATTCAGTACTTC.

V usage is TRBV7-2 and J usage is TRBJ1-1, with D tentatively TRBD1 (6 bases). Deletions cut 5 bases from V and 0 bases from J, with 10 bases between. Germline V gene lookup returns CDR1 SGHTA and CDR2 FQGNSA. The CDR3 length is 14 residues. This CDR3 is CASSVQGMNTEAFF. DNA for the CDR3: TGTGCCAGCAGCGTGCAGGGGATGAACACTGAAGCTTTCTTT. The full variable domain, in which reference TRBV7-2 and TRBJ1-1 provide the parts outside the CDR3, is GAGVSQSPSNKVTEKGKDVELRCDPISGHTALYWYRQSLGQGLEFLIYFQGNSAPDKSGLPSDRFSAERTGGSVSTLTIQRTQQEDSAVYLCASSVQGMNTEAFFGQGTRLTVV.

The chain employs TRBV27 and TRBJ1-6; D is possibly TRBD1 (5 bases). The CDR3 sequence is 13 residues long. Germline CDR1 MNHEY, CDR2 SMNVEV (reference sequence). The V and J ends lost 2 bases and 10 bases respectively, with 9 bases between them. CDR3: CASSLGSGSPLHF. CDR3 coding DNA: TGTGCCAGCAGTTTAGGTTCAGGGTCACCCCTCCACTTT.

V gene TRBV4-2 combines with J gene TRBJ1-1; TRBD1 might be the D (5 bases). The germline V gene has CDR1 LGHNA and CDR2 YNFKEQ. Deletions cut 5 bases from V and 1 base from J, with 8 bases between. The CDR3 sequence is 13 residues long. CDR3 in amino acids: CASSVDRNTEAFF. The CDR3 nucleotides are TGTGCCAGCAGCGTCGACAGGAACACTGAAGCTTTCTTT.

The J gene is TRBJ1-2, the V gene TRBV11-3; weak D call: TRBD1 (6 bases). Germline assignment: CDR1 SGHNT and CDR2 YENEEA. This CDR3 is built from 14 residues. The V and J ends lost 5 bases and 2 bases respectively, with 12 bases between them. Here the CDR3 DNA reads TGTGCCAGCAGCCTCCAGGGGCAGAACTATGGCTACACCTTC. Protein sequence: CASSLQGQNYGYTF.

This chain uses TRBV3-1 (or the pseudogene TRBV3-2) with TRBJ2-7, with 13 nucleotides matching TRBD2. The CDR3 loop spans 15 amino acids. The germline V gene encodes CDR1 LGHDT and CDR2 YNNKEL (reference sequence). The ends lost 4 bases at V and 5 bases at J; junction bases unmatched: 5. CDR3 coding DNA: TGTGCCAGCAGCCCCCCGGGACTAGCGGGGAACGAGCAGTACTTC. This encodes CASSPPGLAGNEQYF.

The chain uses TRBV5-6 and TRBJ2-5, with TRBD2 matching over 13 bases. The CDR3 sequence is 16 residues long. The junction had 6 bases not matched to a gene; V was cut back by 0 bases and J by 7 bases. Germline V gene sequence: CDR1 SGHDT, CDR2 YYEEEE. This chain's CDR3 is CASSLDTSGGAGTQYF. CDR3 DNA sequence: TGTGCCAGCAGCTTGGATACTAGCGGGGGGGCCGGGACCCAGTACTTC.

The chain links TRBV2 to TRBJ2-2, with no clear D. Trimming shortened V by 6 bases and J by 8 bases, and 7 bases separated the two germline ends. This CDR3 has 11 amino acids. Germline V CDR1 and CDR2: SNHLY, FYNNEI. CDR3 amino acids: CASSPTGELFF. In nucleotides, the CDR3 is TGTGCCAGCAGCCCGACGGGGGAGCTGTTTTTT.

V gene TRBV7-9 combines with J gene TRBJ2-2; D possibly matches TRBD1 or TRBD2 (6 bases each). V was shortened by 1 base and J by 9 bases, with 18 bases between the two germline ends. The CDR3 covers 16 residues. From germline, CDR1 is SEHNR and CDR2 FQNEAQ (reference sequence). The CDR3: CASSLDAIQGGRELFF. In DNA form, the CDR3 reads TGTGCCAGCAGCTTAGACGCGATACAGGGAGGCCGGGAGCTGTTTTTT.

This sequence joins TRBV7-2 and TRBJ1-2, with D uncertain. Trimming took 1 base from V and 4 from J, leaving 4 bases between them. This CDR3 has 12 amino acids. Germline loops: CDR1 SGHTA, CDR2 FQGNSA. This CDR3 is CASSLGAYGYTF. The CDR3 coding sequence is TGTGCCAGCAGCTTAGGGGCCTATGGCTACACCTTC.

The J gene is TRBJ1-6, the V gene TRBV12-3 or TRBV12-4, with TRBD1 as a possible D gene (5 bases). This CDR3 is 13 amino acids long. The V gene lost 5 bases and the J gene lost 9 bases, with 11 bases spanning the gap. The CDR3 DNA reads TGTGCCAGCAGTCTCCGCAGGGTTTCACCCCTCCACTTT. This encodes CASSLRRVSPLHF.

The gene calls are TRBV5-6 and TRBJ1-1, with no clear D. V was shortened by 3 bases and J by 6 bases, with 12 bases between the two germline ends. Germline CDR1 and CDR2: SGHDT and YYEEEE. The CDR3 covers 13 residues. CDR3 region: CASSSGRNSEAFF. CDR3 sequence (DNA): TGTGCCAGCAGCTCCGGACGAAATTCTGAAGCTTTCTTT.

V is TRBV12-3 or TRBV12-4 and J is TRBJ1-6; TRBD1 matches 7 bases. The V segment lost 4 bases and the J segment 9 bases; nucleotides outside the gene matches: 3. The CDR3 length is 13 residues. CDR3 DNA sequence: TGTGCCAGCAGTTCCCGGGACAGTTCACCCCTCCACTTT. Its protein product is CASSSRDSSPLHF.

This chain connects TRBV10-3 to TRBJ1-2, with D unclear. Trimming stripped 0 bases from V and 8 bases from J, with 13 bases between. This CDR3 comprises 14 residues. Germline V gene lookup returns CDR1 ENHRY and CDR2 SYGVKD. CDR3 in amino acids: CAISESGVWRGYTF. CDR3 sequence (DNA): TGTGCCATCAGTGAGTCGGGCGTTTGGAGAGGCTACACCTTC.

This chain joins TRBV18 and TRBJ2-5; maybe TRBD1 (5 bases). Trimming shortened V by 0 bases and J by 4 bases, and 12 bases separated the two germline ends. CDR1 is KGHSH, CDR2 LQKENI, per germline. The CDR3 loop spans 15 amino acids. As DNA, the CDR3 is TGTGCCAGCTCACCACCCGACAGTATCGGAGAGACCCAGTACTTC. Translated, it gives CASSPPDSIGETQYF. The full variable domain, rest sourced from reference TRBV18 and TRBJ2-5, is NAGVMQNPRHLVRRRGQEARLRCSPMKGHSHVYWYRQLPEEGLKFMVYLQKENIIDESGMPKERFSAEFPKEGPSILRIQQVVRGDSAAYFCASSPPDSIGETQYFGPGTRLLVL.

This sequence joins TRBV11-3 and TRBJ2-5; 7 bases are shared with TRBD1. This CDR3 comprises 13 residues. The ends lost 5 bases at V and 5 bases at J; junction bases unmatched: 5. CDR1 and CDR2 (germline): SGHNT, YENEEA. The DNA of the CDR3 is TGTGCCAGCAGCCGGGGACAGAAGGAGACCCAGTACTTC. It translates to CASSRGQKETQYF.

The chain couples TRBV12-3 or TRBV12-4 to TRBJ1-4, with D hard to call. Between the trimmed V and J ends, which lost 7 bases and 8 bases, there was a span of 8 bases. The CDR3 is 11 amino acids. The CDR3 is CASTRGEKLFF. The CDR3 DNA follows: TGTGCCAGCACCCGAGGGGAAAAACTGTTTTTT.

The chain joins TRBV6-5 to TRBJ1-1; no clear D. The CDR3 is 13 amino acids. Between the trimmed V and J ends, which lost 1 base and 5 bases, there was a span of 8 bases. Germline lookup yields CDR1 MNHEY and CDR2 SVGAGI. CDR3 in amino acids: CASSYYEGTEAFF. DNA of the CDR3: TGTGCCAGCAGTTACTACGAGGGAACTGAAGCTTTCTTT.

This rearrangement joins TRBV30 to TRBJ2-5; 8 positions agree with TRBD1. The CDR3 contains 12 residues. V shed 4 bases and J 5 bases; nucleotides not matched to a gene: 3. Germline CDR1 is GTSNPN and CDR2 is SVGIG (reference sequence). The CDR3 loop reads CAWTGGAETQYF. CDR3 bases: TGTGCCTGGACAGGGGGCGCGGAGACCCAGTACTTC.

This clone was picked up a small number of times. V gene TRBV30 combines with J gene TRBJ2-2; TRBD1 might be the D (6 bases). CDR1 and CDR2 (germline): GTSNPN, SVGIG (reference sequence). Trimming pared 2 bases from V and 7 bases from J, leaving 17 bases between. This CDR3 region has 15 residues. The CDR3 is CAWSRSGSRGGELFF. The CDR3 DNA follows: TGTGCCTGGAGTAGGTCGGGGTCCAGGGGCGGGGAGCTGTTTTTT.

The J gene is TRBJ1-1, the V gene TRBV6-1, with D unresolved. The CDR3 runs 13 residues. Per the germline V gene, CDR1 is MNHNS and CDR2 is SASEGT. Trimming removed 3 bases at V and 1 base at J, with 6 bases between. CDR3 protein: CASSDPGNTEAFF. The CDR3 nucleotides read TGTGCCAGCAGTGATCCAGGGAACACTGAAGCTTTCTTT.

The V and J genes are TRBV11-1 and TRBJ1-1; possibly TRBD1 for D (6 bases). Germline V gene lookup returns CDR1 SGHAT and CDR2 FQDESV (reference sequence). This CDR3 is built from 15 residues. V shed 5 bases and J shed 0 bases, with 13 bases lying between them. CDR3 coding DNA: TGTGCCAGCAGCCCAATAGGGGGGGTGAACACTGAAGCTTTCTTT. It encodes CASSPIGGVNTEAFF.

The J gene is TRBJ2-5, the V gene TRBV5-1; D might be TRBD1 (6 bases). Between the trimmed V and J ends, which lost 7 bases and 1 base, there was a span of 8 bases. This CDR3 is built from 12 residues. Germline V gives CDR1 SGHRS, CDR2 YFSETQ. CDR3 coding DNA: TGCGCCAGCGGGACAACCCAAGAGACCCAGTACTTC. This codes for CASGTTQETQYF.